This passage covers 27 T cell receptor beta chains from one sample sequenced in a study of blood T cell repertoires in COVID-19. Sequencing used immunoSEQ multiplex PCR; TCRdb keeps in-frame clones, though not all of them. The sample includes around 300,000 clones, under 90% seen only once; the top ten take roughly 2.2%. The sequencing sample was made of peripheral blood. The receptors derive from a man in his fifties or sixties with acute or convalescent COVID-19.

The chain recombines TRBV7-2 with TRBJ2-1; TRBD2 matches 9 bases. CDR1 SGHTA and CDR2 FQGNSA come from the germline V gene. The CDR3 consists of 16 residues. J was trimmed by 8 bases and V by 1 base; bases with no gene match: 9. This CDR3 is CASSLVASGATHEQFF. Here the CDR3 DNA reads TGTGCCAGCAGCTTAGTGGCTAGCGGGGCGACCCATGAGCAGTTCTTC.

The V and J genes are TRBV19 and TRBJ2-5, with D possibly being TRBD2 (7 bases). The CDR3 loop spans 14 amino acids. Germline loops: CDR1 LNHDA, CDR2 SQIVND (reference sequence). Deletions cut 7 bases from V and 0 bases from J, with 12 bases between. CDR3 sequence (DNA): TGTGCCAGTAACCGGGGGGCTCACCAAGAGACCCAGTACTTC. It codes for CASNRGAHQETQYF.

The V gene is TRBV5-1, the J gene TRBJ2-2; 8 bases match TRBD2. After removal of 3 bases from V and 0 bases from J, the junction contained 1 base not matched to a gene. Per the germline V gene, CDR1 is SGHRS and CDR2 is YFSETQ. This CDR3 has 15 residues. CDR3 in amino acids: CASSSGGANTGELFF. DNA of the CDR3: TGCGCCAGCAGCTCCGGGGGGGCGAACACCGGGGAGCTGTTTTTT.

This rearrangement joins TRBV10-2 to TRBJ1-2; a possible D gene is TRBD1 (5 bases). This CDR3 region has 14 residues. The V end lost 5 bases, the J end lost 8 bases, and 18 bases lay between the germline ends. Per the germline V gene, CDR1 is WSHSY and CDR2 is SAAADI. The CDR3 DNA sequence: TGCGCCAGCAGTCCGGGTGGGGCAGTCGGCGGCTACACCTTC. Encoded protein: CASSPGGAVGGYTF.

The chain is built from TRBV5-1 and TRBJ2-3; 14 bases align to TRBD2. Trimming took 4 bases from V and 0 from J; bases not matched to a gene: 7. The CDR3 contains 18 residues. Per germline, CDR1 SGHRS and CDR2 YFSETQ. CDR3 coding DNA: TGCGCCAGCAGCCCCGGGACTAGCGGGGGCATTAGCACAGATACGCAGTATTTT. This codes for CASSPGTSGGISTDTQYF. The full variable domain, completed using reference TRBV5-1 and TRBJ2-3, is KAGVTQTPRYLIKTRGQQVTLSCSPISGHRSVSWYQQTPGQGLQFLFEYFSETQRNKGNFPGRFSGRQFSNSRSEMNVSTLELGDSALYLCASSPGTSGGISTDTQYFGPGTRLTVL.

V gene TRBV30 combines with J gene TRBJ1-2; D possibly corresponds to TRBD1 (5 bases). The V end was cut by 1 base, the J end by 5 bases, with 8 bases between. CDR3 length: 12 amino acids. CDR1 and CDR2 (germline): GTSNPN, SVGIG (reference sequence). The CDR3 sequence is CAWSGQTYGYTF. The CDR3 nucleotides read TGTGCCTGGAGTGGACAGACGTATGGCTACACCTTC. Together with reference TRBV30 and TRBJ1-2, the CDR3 gives the full variable domain: SQTIHQWPATLVQPVGSPLSLECTVEGTSNPNLYWYRQAAGRGLQLLFYSVGIGQISSEVPQNLSASRPQDRQFILSSKKLLLSDSGFYLCAWSGQTYGYTFGSGTRLTVV.

The V gene is TRBV2, the J gene TRBJ2-3; no clear D. Germline V gives CDR1 SNHLY, CDR2 FYNNEI. The CDR3 is 17 amino acids. Trimming shortened V by 1 base and J by 0 bases, and 14 bases separated the two germline ends. The CDR3 protein is CASSEDVGSPSTDTQYF. The CDR3 bases are TGTGCCAGCAGTGAAGATGTCGGTAGCCCGAGCACAGATACGCAGTATTTT.

The chain uses TRBV11-3 and TRBJ2-5; D is possibly TRBD2 (6 bases). The CDR3 spans 14 residues. Germline-derived CDR1 and CDR2 are SGHNT and YENEEA. Trimming removed 2 bases at V and 1 base at J, with 8 bases between. CDR3 in DNA: TGTGCCAGCAGCTTATACGGGGGCCAAGAGACCCAGTACTTC. Translation gives CASSLYGGQETQYF.

As for this clone: Other DNA sequences in this specimen translate into the identical CDR3. The genes are TRBV18 and TRBJ2-2; 7 bases are a match to TRBD2. The V segment lost 1 base and the J segment 2 bases; nucleotides outside the gene matches: 4. The CDR3 runs to 16 residues. From germline, CDR1 is KGHSH and CDR2 LQKENI. The CDR3 reads CASSPLSGANTGELFF. CDR3 in DNA: TGTGCCAGCTCACCACTGAGCGGGGCTAACACCGGGGAGCTGTTTTTT.

V is TRBV6-4 and J is TRBJ1-1, with no clear D. The V and J ends lost 0 bases and 1 base respectively, with 9 bases between them. The CDR3 extends over 15 amino acids. The germline CDR1 and CDR2 sequences are MRHNA and SNTAGT. The CDR3 loop is CASSDSSGGNTEAFF. The CDR3 DNA follows: TGTGCCAGCAGTGACTCGAGTGGAGGGAACACTGAAGCTTTCTTT.

This clone was observed a few times. V usage is TRBV30 and J usage is TRBJ2-3, with TRBD1 matching over 11 bases. Trimming cost V 1 base and J 3 bases; bases outside gene matches: 12. Germline CDR1 is GTSNPN and CDR2 is SVGIG (reference sequence). This CDR3 comprises 18 residues. The chain's CDR3 is CAWSGFTPGQGVTDTQYF. DNA of the CDR3: TGTGCCTGGAGTGGGTTTACCCCGGGACAGGGGGTGACAGATACGCAGTATTTT.

The CDR3 nucleotides read TGTGCCAGCAGTGATGGGCAGAACAACTATGGCTACACCTTC. Translated: CASSDGQNNYGYTF. The chain recombines TRBV25-1 with TRBJ1-2; D remains ambiguous. The CDR3 consists of 14 residues. CDR1 MGHDK and CDR2 SYGVNS come from the germline V gene. The germline V and J ends were trimmed by 3 bases and 2 bases, with 10 bases remaining between them.

A word on this clone: The same CDR3 also results from other DNA sequences found in this sample. This chain joins TRBV30 and TRBJ2-7; 7 positions agree with TRBD2. This CDR3 has 12 residues. Germline V gene sequence: CDR1 GTSNPN, CDR2 SVGIG (reference sequence). V was pared by 3 bases and J by 4 bases, with 3 bases of the junction left unmatched. CDR3 amino acids: CAWSGGNYEQYF. CDR3 coding DNA: TGTGCCTGGAGCGGGGGGAATTACGAGCAGTACTTC.

The chain links TRBV30 to TRBJ2-7; 11 nucleotides agree with TRBD2. The CDR3 is made up of 15 amino acids. Trimming at V came to 5 bases and at J to 4 bases, leaving 10 bases not matched to a gene. Germline V lookup: CDR1 GTSNPN, CDR2 SVGIG (reference sequence). CDR3 sequence reads: CAWGDVGTSGYEQYF. For the CDR3, the DNA is TGTGCCTGGGGGGATGTGGGGACTAGCGGATACGAGCAGTACTTC.

The chain links TRBV7-9 to TRBJ1-4; maybe TRBD1 (5 bases). Trimming cost V 5 bases and J 5 bases, with 12 bases left between them. The CDR3 extends over 14 amino acids. CDR1 is SEHNR and CDR2 is FQNEAQ in the germline V gene (reference sequence). This CDR3 reads CASSQVTENEKLFF. Written as DNA, the CDR3 is TGTGCCAGCAGCCAAGTGACAGAAAATGAAAAACTGTTTTTT. The entire variable domain, with the rest obtained from reference TRBV7-9 and TRBJ1-4, is as follows: DTGVSQNPRHKITKRGQNVTFRCDPISEHNRLYWYRQTLGQGPEFLTYFQNEAQLEKSRLLSDRFSAERPKGSFSTLEIQRTEQGDSAMYLCASSQVTENEKLFFGSGTQLSVL.

This clone was picked up one time. The chain links TRBV5-6 to TRBJ1-5; 8 bases agree with TRBD1. Trimming removed 3 bases from V and 1 base from J; junction bases left unmatched: 3. The CDR3 loop spans 15 amino acids. Germline V gene lookup returns CDR1 SGHDT and CDR2 YYEEEE. This CDR3 is CASSWGQVSNQPQHF. CDR3 sequence (DNA): TGTGCCAGCAGCTGGGGACAGGTGAGCAATCAGCCCCAGCATTTT.

This clone was observed once. The chain recombines TRBV5-1 with TRBJ1-6; the D gene is possibly TRBD1 (6 bases). Trimming removed 4 bases from V and 7 bases from J, with 9 bases in between. CDR1 is SGHRS and CDR2 is YFSETQ in the germline V gene. The CDR3 is made up of 13 amino acids. CDR3 DNA: TGCGCCAGCAGCACCGGACAGAATTCACCCCTCCACTTT. It is translated as CASSTGQNSPLHF.

CDR3 in DNA: TGCGCCAGCAGCTTGGGCGGGGCCTGGAACACTGAAGCTTTCTTT. It specifies CASSLGGAWNTEAFF. V and J are TRBV5-1 and TRBJ1-1, with TRBD1 as a possible D gene (5 bases). The germline V and J ends were trimmed by 0 bases and 1 base, with 10 bases remaining between them. The germline CDR1 and CDR2 sequences are SGHRS and YFSETQ. This CDR3 contains 15 residues. Looking up the rest from reference TRBV5-1 and TRBJ1-1 gives the full variable domain: KAGVTQTPRYLIKTRGQQVTLSCSPISGHRSVSWYQQTPGQGLQFLFEYFSETQRNKGNFPGRFSGRQFSNSRSEMNVSTLELGDSALYLCASSLGGAWNTEAFFGQGTRLTVV.

As for this clone: The same CDR3 is also encoded by other DNA sequences in this sample. The rearrangement links TRBV5-4 to TRBJ1-1; 10 bases match TRBD1. The germline CDR1 and CDR2 sequences are SGHNT and YYREEE (reference sequence). V dropped 0 bases and J dropped 1; count of bases not matched to a gene: 0. CDR3 length equals 15 residues. The CDR3 is CASSLGQGANTEAFF. Written as DNA, the CDR3 is TGTGCCAGCAGCTTGGGACAGGGGGCGAACACTGAAGCTTTCTTT.

V usage is TRBV7-9 and J usage is TRBJ1-2; 7 nucleotides align to TRBD1. The CDR3 runs 16 residues. Germline CDR1 is SEHNR and CDR2 is FQNEAQ (reference sequence). After removal of 0 bases from V and 4 bases from J, the junction contained 8 bases not matched to a gene. The CDR3 loop is CASSLAGGQSLYGYTF. CDR3 DNA sequence: TGTGCCAGCAGCTTAGCGGGGGGACAGTCTCTCTATGGCTACACCTTC.

As to this clone: Other DNA variants within this sample encode the same CDR3. The V gene is TRBV19, the J gene TRBJ1-5; D gene unclear. Germline V lookup: CDR1 LNHDA, CDR2 SQIVND (reference sequence). The length of the CDR3 is 14 residues. Trimming left V 3 bases short and J 3 bases short, with 9 bases between. The CDR3 nucleotides are TGTGCCAGTAGTATCAGGCAGGACAATCAGCCCCAGCATTTT. Translation: CASSIRQDNQPQHF.

CDR3 coding DNA: TGTGCCAGCAGCCCGACTGGTCTAGAGACCCAGTACTTC. Translated, it gives CASSPTGLETQYF. V gene TRBV6-2 or TRBV6-3 combines with J gene TRBJ2-5; D gene uncertain. In germline, CDR1 is MNHEY, CDR2 SVGEGT. The CDR3 length is 13 residues. V shed 6 bases and J shed 4 bases, with 12 bases lying between them.

The table lists this clone with a count of one. V usage is TRBV19 and J usage is TRBJ1-1; no clear D gene. Germline CDR1 LNHDA, CDR2 SQIVND (reference sequence). The CDR3 loop spans 13 amino acids. Trimming cost V 8 bases and J 1 base, with 11 bases left between them. The CDR3 loop is CASSNTGNTEAFF. In DNA, the CDR3 is TGTGCCAGTTCGAATACGGGGAACACTGAAGCTTTCTTT.

V is TRBV3-1 (or the pseudogene TRBV3-2) and J is TRBJ2-3; possible D gene TRBD1, 5 bases. Germline CDR1 is LGHDT and CDR2 is YNNKEL (reference sequence). The CDR3 runs to 12 residues. Trimming took off 8 bases at V and 4 bases at J, with 10 bases between the two ends. This CDR3 is CASLDSSDTQYF. The CDR3 coding sequence is TGTGCCAGCTTAGACAGCTCAGATACGCAGTATTTT.

The chain combines TRBV30 with TRBJ2-3, with D perhaps matching TRBD1 (5 bases). Germline values: CDR1 GTSNPN, CDR2 SVGIG (reference sequence). This CDR3 comprises 14 residues. The V end was cut by 0 bases, the J end by 3 bases, with 10 bases between. CDR3 sequence: CAWSVRGGTDTQYF. In nucleotides, the CDR3 is TGTGCCTGGAGTGTAAGGGGTGGTACAGATACGCAGTATTTT.

The chain links TRBV2 to TRBJ1-5; D possibly corresponds to TRBD1 (5 bases). This CDR3 is built from 15 residues. The V gene lost 4 bases and the J gene lost 2 bases, with 12 bases spanning the gap. Looked up from germline, CDR1 is SNHLY and CDR2 is FYNNEI. Here the CDR3 DNA reads TGTGCCAGCAGTGTTGGGGCCCAGGGCAATCAGCCCCAGCATTTT. It codes for CASSVGAQGNQPQHF.

The rearrangement uses TRBV15 and TRBJ2-7; possible D gene TRBD2, 5 bases. Looked up from germline, CDR1 is LNHNV and CDR2 is YYDKDF (reference sequence). This CDR3 comprises 13 residues. V was trimmed by 0 bases and J by 4 bases, leaving 7 bases between them. CDR3 protein: CATSREGSYEQYF. CDR3 coding DNA: TGTGCCACCAGCAGAGAGGGGAGTTACGAGCAGTACTTC.